This T cell receptor (beta chain) stems from a study of immune heterogeneity within non-small cell lung tumors. Turning to the study itself: Squamous cell carcinomas accounted for 4 of the tumors, non-squamous carcinomas for about 11, and 1 was not otherwise specified. Study outcomes and limitations: Both recurring identical dominant CDR3 beta clonotypes and site-unique high-frequency clones were observed across tumor sites within a patient.

Multiplex PCR amplified the TCR beta CDR3 region. Its first round ran for 9 to 11 cycles with 32 V and 13 J primers. TCRdb redid the calling of the multiplex PCR reads with MiXCR, one entry per CDR3 protein. The sample shows roughly 23,000 distinct CDR3 sequences, about 30% of them seen only once. With 2 bases removed from V and 8 bases from J, the gap between germline ends came to 8 bases. The V gene's germline CDR1 is MNHEY and CDR2 SMNVEV (reference sequence). This CDR3 comprises 12 residues. This clonotype was counted many times. The antigen is undetermined. Template material for each sample was 550 to 750 ng of bulk tumor genomic DNA. Primary tumors were biopsied several times each, far apart, intraoperatively. The patients were newly diagnosed with non-small cell lung cancer, had not been treated, and had curative surgery.

Material: lung tumor tissue. The receptor's source is a man aged 40-55 years with non-small cell lung cancer. This chain links TRBV27 with TRBJ2-3; D not resolved. The CDR3 bases are TGTGCCAGCAGTTTACTGGACGTTACGCAGTATTTT. This codes for CASSLLDVTQYF.